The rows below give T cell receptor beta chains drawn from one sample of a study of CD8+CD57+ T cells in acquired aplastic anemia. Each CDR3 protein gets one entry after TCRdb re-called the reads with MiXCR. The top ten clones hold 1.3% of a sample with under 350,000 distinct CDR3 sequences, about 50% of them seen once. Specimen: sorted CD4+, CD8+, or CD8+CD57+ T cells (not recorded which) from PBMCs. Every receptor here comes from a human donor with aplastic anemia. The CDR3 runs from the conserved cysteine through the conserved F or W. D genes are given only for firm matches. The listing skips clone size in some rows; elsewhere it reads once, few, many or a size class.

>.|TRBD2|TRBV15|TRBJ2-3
TGTGCCACCAGCAGAGATAAGCTAGCGGGCACAGATACGCAGTATTTT
CATSRDKLAGTDTQYF
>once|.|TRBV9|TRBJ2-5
TGTGCCAGCAGCGTAGCTGACCAAGAGACCCAGTACTTC
CASSVADQETQYF
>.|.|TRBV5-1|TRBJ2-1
TGCGCCAGCAGCTTGGCGGGTGAGAATGAGCAGTTCTTC
CASSLAGENEQFF
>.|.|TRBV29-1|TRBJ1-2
TGCAGCGTTGAGGACGGGGGGAAGAACTATGGCTACATCTTC
CSVEDGGKNYGYIF
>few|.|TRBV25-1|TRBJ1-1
TGTGCCAGCAGTCCCGCTGGGGACACTGAAGCTTTCTTT
CASSPAGDTEAFF
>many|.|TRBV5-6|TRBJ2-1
TGTGCCAGCAGCTTACGCGGATACTCCTACAATGAGCAGTTCTTC
CASSLRGYSYNEQFF
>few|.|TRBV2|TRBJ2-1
TGTGCCAGCAGCCAGGGACCCGGGTCCTACAATGAGCAGTTCTTC
CASSQGPGSYNEQFF
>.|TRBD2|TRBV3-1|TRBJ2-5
TGTGCCAGCAGCCAAGTATCTAGCGGGGTTGGTAGAAAGACCCAGTACTTC
CASSQVSSGVGRKTQYF
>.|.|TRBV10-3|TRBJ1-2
TGTGCCATCAGTGGAGGTCAGAACTATGGCTACACCTTC
CAISGGQNYGYTF
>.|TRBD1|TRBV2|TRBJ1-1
TGTGCCAGCAGCCCTTGGACAGGGATCATGAACACTGAAGCTTTCTTT
CASSPWTGIMNTEAFF
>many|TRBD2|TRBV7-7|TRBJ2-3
TGTGCCGGCAGCTCAACTAGCGGCCGATCAGATACGCAGTATTTT
CAGSSTSGRSDTQYF
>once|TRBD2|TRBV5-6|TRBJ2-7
TGTGCCAGCAGATCCGGGAGGGAGCAGTACTTC
CASRSGREQYF
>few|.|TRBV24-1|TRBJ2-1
TGTGCCACCAGTGGCTCTAGCAGGAGTAATGAGCAGTTCTTC
CATSGSSRSNEQFF
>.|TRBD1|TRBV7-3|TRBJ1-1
TGTGCCAGCAGCGTCGGGACAGAGAACACTGAAGCTTTCTTT
CASSVGTENTEAFF
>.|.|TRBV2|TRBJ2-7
TGTGCCAGCAGTGACCCTGGGCAGACTACCTACGAGCAGTACTTC
CASSDPGQTTYEQYF
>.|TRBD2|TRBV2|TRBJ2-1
TGTGCCAGCTATAAAGGACTAGCGGCCTACAATGAGCAGTTCTTC
CASYKGLAAYNEQFF